The 14 T cell receptor beta chains reported below all come from one sample, sequenced in a study of cytomegalovirus exposure and HLA in healthy donors. Primers for the PCR totalled 60 Vbeta and 13 Jbeta. Sequencing was performed with immunoSEQ multiplex PCR; in TCRdb, only in-frame clones are kept and a portion is missing. This sample yields 95,000 or so clones, of which 80% to 85% are seen a single time; 4.2% belongs to the top ten. Sequencing input: PBMCs. These receptor sequences come from a woman in her 70s in good health and CMV-seropositive.

V and J are TRBV9 and TRBJ2-5, with 8 bases aligning to TRBD1. Trimming took 4 bases from V and 5 from J; bases not matched to a gene: 13. The germline gives CDR1 SGDLS, CDR2 YYNGEE. The CDR3 consists of 16 residues. CDR3 nucleotides: TGTGCCAGCAGCTCAAGAGGGGACAGGTCTTTGGAGACCCAGTACTTC. Translated, it gives CASSSRGDRSLETQYF.

V and J are TRBV6-5 and TRBJ2-4; perhaps TRBD2 as D (5 bases). CDR1 and CDR2 (germline): MNHEY, SVGAGI. Between the trimmed V and J ends, which lost 4 bases and 5 bases, there was a span of 18 bases. CDR3 length: 16 amino acids. The CDR3 loop is CASSLGSVSPQNIQYF. The CDR3 coding sequence is TGTGCCAGCAGTTTGGGTAGCGTTTCCCCCCAAAACATTCAGTACTTC.

The gene calls are TRBV27 and TRBJ1-1, with 8 bases aligning to TRBD1. The CDR3 covers 14 residues. The germline V gene has CDR1 MNHEY and CDR2 SMNVEV (reference sequence). The trim removed 3 bases at V and 5 bases at J, leaving 5 bases unmatched. The CDR3 spells CASSFGQGWTEAFF. CDR3 DNA: TGTGCCAGCAGTTTCGGACAGGGTTGGACTGAAGCTTTCTTT.

The genes are TRBV4-1 and TRBJ2-1; 7 bases fit TRBD1. J gave up 7 bases and V 0 bases, and 6 bases lay outside the gene matches. CDR1 is MGHRA and CDR2 is YSYEKL in the germline V gene. The CDR3 is 15 amino acids. In nucleotides, the CDR3 is TGCGCCAGCAGCCAAGATGTAGGGGGCGGGAATGAGCAGTTCTTC. Protein: CASSQDVGGGNEQFF.

The chain combines TRBV7-9 with TRBJ1-1; D is possibly TRBD1 (6 bases). Germline CDR1 and CDR2: SEHNR and FQNEAQ (reference sequence). V lost 3 bases and J lost 6, with 11 bases in between. The CDR3 is 13 amino acids. CDR3 protein: CASSFTGSAEAFF. CDR3 bases: TGTGCCAGCAGCTTTACAGGGAGCGCTGAAGCTTTCTTT.

The V gene is TRBV5-1, the J gene TRBJ2-1; 8 bases are shared with TRBD1. The V gene end was trimmed by 0 bases and the J gene end by 7 bases; junction bases not matched to a gene: 9. The CDR3 runs 16 residues. The germline gives CDR1 SGHRS, CDR2 YFSETQ. CDR3 nucleotides: TGCGCCAGCAGCTTGGCCCTAGGACAGGGTAAAAATGAGCAGTTCTTC. Protein sequence: CASSLALGQGKNEQFF.

The rearrangement uses TRBV25-1 and TRBJ1-5; D remains unclear. V was trimmed by 3 bases and J by 3 bases, leaving 9 bases between them. CDR1 MGHDK and CDR2 SYGVNS come from the germline V gene. There are 14 residues in the CDR3. Here the CDR3 DNA reads TGTGCCAGCAGTGATCCAGGTGACAATCAGCCCCAGCATTTT. It yields the protein CASSDPGDNQPQHF.

The V gene is TRBV29-1, the J gene TRBJ2-2, with a weak D call TRBD1 (6 bases). V lost 5 bases and J lost 2, with 9 bases in between. Germline V gene sequence: CDR1 SQVTM, CDR2 ANQGSEA. The CDR3 spans 13 residues. The CDR3 DNA is TGCAGCGTTCGGACAGCCAACACCGGGGAGCTGTTTTTT. It is translated as CSVRTANTGELFF.

J is TRBJ2-2 and V is TRBV6-6; no clear D. Trimming pared 7 bases from V and 2 bases from J, leaving 14 bases between. Per the germline V gene, CDR1 is MNHNY and CDR2 is SVGAGI (reference sequence). The CDR3 has 15 residues. In DNA form, the CDR3 reads TGTGCCAGCATCCTACGGGTAGCAAACACCGGGGAGCTGTTTTTT. The encoded protein is CASILRVANTGELFF.

The chain is built from TRBV19 and TRBJ2-1; 7 positions match TRBD1. Trimming cost V 4 bases and J 5 bases; bases outside gene matches: 8. CDR3 length: 15 amino acids. Germline V gives CDR1 LNHDA, CDR2 SQIVND (reference sequence). CDR3 sequence (DNA): TGTGCCAGTAGTACGGGACAGATAGTGAACAATGAGCAGTTCTTC. It encodes CASSTGQIVNNEQFF.

CDR3 region: CASSYRGRGNTIYF. For the CDR3, the DNA is TGTGCCAGCAGCTACAGGGGGCGCGGAAACACCATATATTTT. The chain links TRBV11-2 to TRBJ1-3; 9 bases agree with TRBD1. The germline gives CDR1 SGHAT, CDR2 FQNNGV. Germline trimming cut 4 bases from V and 4 bases from J; bases unmatched to any gene: 2. There are 14 residues in the CDR3. Full variable domain (outside the CDR3, taken from reference TRBV11-2 and TRBJ1-3): EAGVAQSPRYKIIEKRQSVAFWCNPISGHATLYWYQQILGQGPKLLIQFQNNGVVDDSQLPKDRFSAERLKGVDSTLKIQPAKLEDSAVYLCASSYRGRGNTIYFGEGSWLTVV.

This clone was detected only once. This chain connects TRBV28 to TRBJ2-7, with 12 nucleotides matching TRBD1. Germline-derived CDR1 and CDR2 are MDHEN and SYDVKM. Trimming took 5 bases from V and 5 from J; bases not matched to a gene: 4. This CDR3 region has 14 residues. CDR3 in DNA: TGTGCCAGCAGTCTCGGGACAGGGGGCGACGAGCAGTACTTC. Translating gives CASSLGTGGDEQYF. Full variable domain (outside the CDR3, taken from reference TRBV28 and TRBJ2-7): DVKVTQSSRYLVKRTGEKVFLECVQDMDHENMFWYRQDPGLGLRLIYFSYDVKMKEKGDIPEGYSVSREKKERFSLILESASTNQTSMYLCASSLGTGGDEQYFGPGTRLTVT.

V and J are TRBV18 and TRBJ2-2, with D maybe TRBD2 (6 bases). From germline, CDR1 is KGHSH and CDR2 LQKENI. CDR3 length equals 16 residues. The V gene lost 0 bases and the J gene lost 4 bases, with 12 bases spanning the gap. The DNA of the CDR3 is TGTGCCAGCTCACCACCGGGTGCGGGAACCACCGGGGAGCTGTTTTTT. Amino acid sequence: CASSPPGAGTTGELFF.

This clone has just a few counts. The CDR3 region has the DNA TGTGCCAGCAGCTCGGACAGGTCTGAGGAGCAGTACTTC. This codes for CASSSDRSEEQYF. The chain recombines TRBV7-9 with TRBJ2-7, with 7 positions matching TRBD1. Looked up from germline, CDR1 is SEHNR and CDR2 is FQNEAQ (reference sequence). V gave up 4 bases and J gave up 7 bases; unmatched junction bases: 7. The length of the CDR3 is 13 residues.